This T cell receptor beta chain was sequenced for a study of blood T cell repertoires in COVID-19. The CDR3 covers 16 residues. Looked up from germline, CDR1 is MNHEY and CDR2 is SVGEGT. Trimming left V 4 bases short and J 4 bases short, with 17 bases between. Libraries were prepared by immunoSEQ multiplex PCR; TCRdb keeps only in-frame clonotypes and omits some of them. The sample includes about 130,000 clones, 75% to 90% of them seen just once. Sequencing input: PBMCs or T cells enriched from blood (not recorded which). The chain uses TRBV6-2 or TRBV6-3 and TRBJ2-1; TRBD2 might be the D (7 bases). The receptor was derived from a woman aged 45-65 years who had recovered from COVID-19. In DNA, the CDR3 is TGTGCCAGCAGTTCCGTCAGGCGGGGGCCTTACAATGAGCAGTTCTTC. Translated, it gives CASSSVRRGPYNEQFF.